This T cell receptor (beta chain) was sequenced for a study of blood T cell repertoires in COVID-19. Study in general: Sites across the United States, Italy and Spain contributed samples from acute and convalescent COVID-19.

Per the original methods: It was from reference gene primer amplification that nucleated cell counts were estimated. Here immunoSEQ multiplex PCR was the method, and the copy in TCRdb shows in-frame clones only, minus some. V and J calls and clone size are those listed in that table; D and trimming were worked out from the DNA. The sample has more than 200,000 clones; over 75% are singletons. The germline CDR1 and CDR2 sequences are MNHEY and SMNVEV (reference sequence). There are 14 residues in the CDR3. V lost 6 bases and J 1 base, leaving 12 bases between the germline ends. The chain couples TRBV27 to TRBJ1-1, with D perhaps matching TRBD1 (5 bases). The specimen was PBMCs or T cells enriched from blood (not recorded which). The receptor was isolated from a man aged 25-40 years in a cohort exposed to, infected with or recovered from COVID-19 (not recorded which). CDR3 sequence: CASRGTTGNTEAFF. CDR3 DNA: TGTGCCAGCAGGGGCACTACAGGGAACACTGAAGCTTTCTTT.